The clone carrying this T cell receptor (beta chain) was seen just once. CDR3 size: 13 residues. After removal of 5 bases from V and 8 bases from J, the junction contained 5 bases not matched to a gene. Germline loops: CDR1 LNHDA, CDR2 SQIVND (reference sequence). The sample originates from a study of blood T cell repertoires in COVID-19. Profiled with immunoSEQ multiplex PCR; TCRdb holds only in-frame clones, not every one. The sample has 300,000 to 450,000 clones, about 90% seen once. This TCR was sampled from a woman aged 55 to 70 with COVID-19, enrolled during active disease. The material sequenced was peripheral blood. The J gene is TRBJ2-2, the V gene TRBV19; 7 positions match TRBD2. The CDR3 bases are TGTGCCAGTAGTTCGGGGGGTTTGGGGGAGCTGTTTTTT. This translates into CASSSGGLGELFF.